These 23 T cell receptor beta chains were all obtained from the same sample, sequenced in a study of blood T cell repertoires in COVID-19. Sequencing was performed with immunoSEQ multiplex PCR; in TCRdb, only in-frame clones are kept and a portion is missing. The sample lists 95,000 or so clones; roughly 81% were seen once. Source material: peripheral blood. These receptors all come from a man older than 75 with COVID-19, enrolled during active disease.

This chain connects TRBV19 to TRBJ1-6, with TRBD1 identical over 10 bases. The CDR3 sequence is 14 residues long. The germline V gene has CDR1 LNHDA and CDR2 SQIVND (reference sequence). V lost 9 bases and J lost 9; bases outside the gene matches: 8. Here the CDR3 reads CASRLRDRGSPLHF. CDR3 DNA: TGTGCCAGCAGACTCCGGGACAGGGGTTCACCCCTCCACTTT.

The chain employs TRBV7-9 and TRBJ1-2; D call uncertain. The V gene's germline CDR1 is SEHNR and CDR2 FQNEAQ (reference sequence). CDR3 length: 14 amino acids. Deletions cut 5 bases from V and 2 bases from J, with 12 bases between. The CDR3 reads CASSPEGGNYGYTF. The CDR3, as DNA: TGTGCCAGCAGCCCAGAGGGTGGGAACTATGGCTACACCTTC.

This clone was seen once. The chain links TRBV12-3 or TRBV12-4 to TRBJ1-1, with D perhaps matching TRBD1 (6 bases). Deletions cut 6 bases from V and 3 bases from J, with 11 bases between. CDR3 length: 13 amino acids. Here the CDR3 reads CASRWAGDTEAFF. The CDR3 DNA is TGTGCCAGCAGGTGGGCAGGGGACACTGAAGCTTTCTTT.

This clone has just one count. The V and J genes are TRBV7-2 and TRBJ1-4, with D possibly being TRBD1 (5 bases). The V and J ends lost 1 base and 0 bases respectively, with 12 bases between them. The CDR3 extends over 17 amino acids. Germline CDR1 reads SGHTA; CDR2 reads FQGNSA. CDR3 sequence: CASSLVAGLATNEKLFF. CDR3 DNA: TGTGCCAGCAGCTTAGTTGCAGGGTTGGCAACTAATGAAAAACTGTTTTTT.

This clone was seen more than once but under ten times. The rearrangement joins TRBV5-1 to TRBJ2-1, with D possibly TRBD1 on 5 matching bases. The ends were cut back, 0 bases at V and 7 bases at J, with 11 bases in the middle. The CDR3 is 14 residues long. Per germline, CDR1 SGHRS and CDR2 YFSETQ. The CDR3 coding sequence is TGCGCCAGCAGCTTGGGGGGCGGTAAAAATGAGCAGTTCTTC. Protein: CASSLGGGKNEQFF.

This chain connects TRBV10-3 to TRBJ2-7, with D perhaps matching TRBD1 (6 bases). The CDR3 length is 12 residues. Germline values: CDR1 ENHRY, CDR2 SYGVKD. V lost 10 bases to trimming and J lost 6 bases, with 16 bases between them. The CDR3 is CATGTLIGEQYF. The CDR3 DNA is TGTGCCACCGGGACATTGATAGGCGAGCAGTACTTC.

J is TRBJ2-2 and V is TRBV5-1, with 8 bases lining up with TRBD1. V was clipped by 4 bases and J by 4 bases; unmatched bases: 9. This CDR3 contains 16 residues. Per the germline V gene, CDR1 is SGHRS and CDR2 is YFSETQ. The CDR3 is CASSQQGASGTGELFF. In DNA, the CDR3 is TGCGCCAGCAGCCAGCAGGGGGCCTCGGGCACCGGGGAGCTGTTTTTT.

The chain links TRBV7-8 to TRBJ2-7, with 7 nucleotides matching TRBD1. CDR3 length: 15 amino acids. Germline lookup yields CDR1 SGHVS and CDR2 FQNEAQ. Trimming cost V 1 base and J 5 bases; bases outside gene matches: 8. The chain's CDR3 is CASSLGRDSSHEQYF. The CDR3 DNA reads TGTGCCAGCAGCTTAGGCCGGGACAGTTCCCACGAGCAGTACTTC.

The chain has TRBV7-9 and TRBJ2-3, with 9 bases lining up with TRBD1. The CDR3 contains 15 residues. Germline V gene sequence: CDR1 SEHNR, CDR2 FQNEAQ (reference sequence). V shed 4 bases and J 4 bases; nucleotides not matched to a gene: 6. The CDR3 nucleotides are TGTGCCAGCAGCTGGGGACAGGGAGACGCAGATACGCAGTATTTT. It translates to CASSWGQGDADTQYF.

The rearrangement links TRBV7-6 to TRBJ2-5, with 7 positions matching TRBD1. Trimming removed 1 base from V and 5 bases from J; junction bases left unmatched: 7. Germline CDR1 is SGHVS and CDR2 is FNYEAQ. The CDR3 is made up of 15 amino acids. The CDR3 bases are TGTGCCAGCAGCTTAGTGAGGGGGCCATTGGAGACCCAGTACTTC. It codes for CASSLVRGPLETQYF.

V and J are TRBV23-1 and TRBJ2-1; 10 bases agree with TRBD1. TRBV23-1 is an open reading frame, and its role is uncertain. There are 16 residues in the CDR3. The V gene end was trimmed by 7 bases and the J gene end by 5 bases; junction bases not matched to a gene: 11. The CDR3: CASTQAVGQGDNEQFF. In DNA form, the CDR3 reads TGCGCCAGCACCCAAGCGGTCGGACAGGGGGACAATGAGCAGTTCTTC.

CDR3 sequence reads: CAIKDKSTEAFF. CDR3 bases: TGTGCCATCAAAGACAAATCCACTGAAGCTTTCTTT. This chain uses TRBV10-3 with TRBJ1-1; no clear D gene. Germline V gene sequence: CDR1 ENHRY, CDR2 SYGVKD. The CDR3 covers 12 residues. V dropped 7 bases and J dropped 4 bases, with 10 bases sitting between them.

The chain carries TRBV30 and TRBJ1-2; the D is unclear. Germline values: CDR1 GTSNPN, CDR2 SVGIG (reference sequence). This CDR3 has 12 amino acids. Trimming pared 1 base from V and 8 bases from J, leaving 11 bases between. Written as DNA, the CDR3 is TGTGCCTGGAGTGGGCCCTCGTGGGGCTACACCTTC. Amino acid sequence: CAWSGPSWGYTF.

This sequence joins TRBV2 and TRBJ2-1, with 8 nucleotides matching TRBD2. The germline CDR1 and CDR2 sequences are SNHLY and FYNNEI. CDR3 length: 13 residues. Trimming removed 6 bases from V and 7 bases from J; junction bases left unmatched: 5. CDR3 sequence (DNA): TGTGCCAGCAGGGGAAGCGGGAGTAATGAGCAGTTCTTC. Its translation: CASRGSGSNEQFF.

The rearrangement joins TRBV7-8 to TRBJ1-4, with no clear D. CDR1 SGHVS and CDR2 FQNEAQ come from the germline V gene. CDR3 length: 14 amino acids. Trimming shortened V by 5 bases and J by 7 bases, and 14 bases separated the two germline ends. CDR3 DNA: TGTGCCAGCAGCCTTACCTATAATAGTGAAAAACTGTTTTTT. It specifies CASSLTYNSEKLFF.

The CDR3: CASSEAYRVAGRETQYF. CDR3 bases: TGTGCCAGCAGTGAAGCTTATAGAGTAGCGGGACGGGAGACCCAGTACTTC. The J gene is TRBJ2-5, the V gene TRBV6-1; 8 bases agree with TRBD2. V was pared by 0 bases and J by 5 bases, with 11 bases of the junction left unmatched. Germline CDR1 reads MNHNS; CDR2 reads SASEGT. The CDR3 contains 17 residues.

The chain combines TRBV7-2 with TRBJ2-7; 8 nucleotides align to TRBD1. V lost 5 bases, J lost 0 bases, and 3 bases stayed unmatched. CDR1 and CDR2 from the germline V gene are SGHTA and FQGNSA. The CDR3 has 14 amino acids. The CDR3 here is CASSRDRISYEQYF. CDR3 DNA: TGTGCCAGCAGCCGGGACAGGATCTCCTACGAGCAGTACTTC.

This clone has a handful of counts. The chain couples TRBV7-6 to TRBJ1-4; TRBD1 agrees at 9 bases. The CDR3 contains 14 residues. Germline V CDR1 and CDR2: SGHVS, FNYEAQ. The J segment lost 5 bases and the V segment lost 5 bases, leaving 3 bases of the junction unmatched. The DNA of the CDR3 is TGTGCCAGCAGCCCGACAGGGGGGAATGAAAAACTGTTTTTT. As protein: CASSPTGGNEKLFF.

This clone was counted a single time. The chain combines TRBV6-5 with TRBJ2-7, with a tentative D call TRBD2 (5 bases). V was shortened by 7 bases and J by 0 bases, with 13 bases between the two germline ends. This CDR3 is built from 14 residues. Germline CDR1 and CDR2: MNHEY and SVGAGI. CDR3 amino acids: CASTPGGGSYEQYF. CDR3 DNA: TGTGCCAGCACCCCTGGCGGAGGCTCCTACGAGCAGTACTTC.

The genes are TRBV30 and TRBJ1-5; D gene uncertain. From germline, CDR1 is GTSNPN and CDR2 SVGIG (reference sequence). The CDR3 totals 14 residues. Trimming removed 0 bases at V and 6 bases at J, with 12 bases between. CDR3 in amino acids: CAWSVGQARQPQHF. CDR3 coding DNA: TGTGCCTGGAGTGTAGGCCAGGCGCGTCAGCCCCAGCATTTT.

The gene calls are TRBV6-2 or TRBV6-3 and TRBJ1-1; 9 nucleotides line up with TRBD1. V shed 10 bases and J 1 base; nucleotides not matched to a gene: 10. The germline CDR1 and CDR2 sequences are MNHEY and SVGEGT. There are 15 residues in the CDR3. The CDR3: CAISREQGANTEAFF. DNA of the CDR3: TGTGCCATCAGCAGGGAACAGGGGGCGAACACTGAAGCTTTCTTT.

The chain has TRBV7-3 and TRBJ2-3; maybe TRBD2 (6 bases). The V end lost 2 bases, the J end lost 1 base, and 10 bases lay between the germline ends. CDR1 and CDR2 from the germline V gene are SGHTA and FQGTGA. The CDR3 spans 15 residues. The CDR3 reads CASSLGRDRTDTQYF. DNA of the CDR3: TGTGCCAGCAGCTTAGGGCGGGATCGCACAGATACGCAGTATTTT.

This sequence joins TRBV30 and TRBJ1-1; possibly TRBD1 for D (6 bases). V lost 8 bases to trimming and J lost 5 bases, with 12 bases between them. This CDR3 region has 11 residues. Per the germline V gene, CDR1 is GTSNPN and CDR2 is SVGIG (reference sequence). The CDR3 protein is CARAGETEAFF. CDR3 coding DNA: TGTGCCAGGGCAGGGGAAACTGAAGCTTTCTTT.